This T cell receptor beta chain comes out of a study of blood T cell repertoires in COVID-19. This CDR3 is 13 amino acids long. The germline V and J ends were trimmed by 3 bases and 0 bases, with 5 bases remaining between them. Germline lookup yields CDR1 SGHTA and CDR2 FQGTGA. This clone was detected once. The repertoire was sequenced with immunoSEQ multiplex PCR; TCRdb's copy has only in-frame clones and lacks some. The table shows more than 85,000 clones, with roughly 85% occurring only once. Sequencing input: peripheral blood. The rearrangement uses TRBV7-3 and TRBJ2-5; D is ambiguous. The sequence came from a woman in her sixties with acute or convalescent COVID-19. CDR3 in DNA: TGTGCCAGCAGCTTGGCCAACCAAGAGACCCAGTACTTC. Amino acid sequence: CASSLANQETQYF.